This T cell receptor beta chain stems from a study of post-analysis software for immune sequencing data. Study-level background: Secondary progressive, relapsing-remitting and progressive-relapsing multiple sclerosis were among the included disease courses. Study-wide points: Elevated frequency relative to controls characterized four or five TRBV segments in patients, TRBV5-6, TRBV5-1 and TRBV20-1 among them. Controls significantly exceeded multiple sclerosis patients in normalized Chao1 diversity.

Researchers reported that TCR beta cDNA libraries carried unique molecular identifiers. The source material, about 0.95 to 11 million T cells, gave rise to about 520,000 cDNA molecules. Each CDR3 protein gets one entry after TCRdb re-called the PCR reads with MiXCR. The sample includes about 570,000 distinct CDR3 sequences, approximately 31% of them seen just once. This CDR3 spans 14 amino acids. V dropped 5 bases and J dropped 6 bases, with 14 bases sitting between them. Germline CDR1 reads MDHEN; CDR2 reads SYDVKM. Regarding this clonotype: The antigen remains unidentified.

Sequenced input: blood. V and J are TRBV28 and TRBJ2-1, with D perhaps matching TRBD1 or TRBD2 (5 bases each). The sequence came from a girl between 2 and 17 years old with multiple sclerosis. Here the CDR3 reads CASSPRDGGNEQFF. DNA for the CDR3: TGTGCCAGCAGTCCGAGGGACGGAGGCAATGAGCAGTTCTTC.